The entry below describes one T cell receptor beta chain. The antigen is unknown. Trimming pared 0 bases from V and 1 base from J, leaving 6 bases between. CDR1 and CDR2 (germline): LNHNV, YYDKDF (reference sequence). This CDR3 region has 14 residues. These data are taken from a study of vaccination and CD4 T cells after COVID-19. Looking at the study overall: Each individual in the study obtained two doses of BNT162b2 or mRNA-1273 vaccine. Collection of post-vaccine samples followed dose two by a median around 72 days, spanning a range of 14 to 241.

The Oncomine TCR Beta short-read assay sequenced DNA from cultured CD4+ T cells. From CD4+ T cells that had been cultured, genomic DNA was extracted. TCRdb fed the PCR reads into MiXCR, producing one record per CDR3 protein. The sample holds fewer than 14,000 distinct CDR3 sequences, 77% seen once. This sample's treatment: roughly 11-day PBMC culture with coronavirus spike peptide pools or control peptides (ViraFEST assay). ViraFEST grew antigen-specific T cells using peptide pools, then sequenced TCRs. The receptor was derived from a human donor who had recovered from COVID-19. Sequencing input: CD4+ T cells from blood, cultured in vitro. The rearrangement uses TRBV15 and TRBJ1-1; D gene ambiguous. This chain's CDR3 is CATSREDTNTEAFF. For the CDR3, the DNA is TGTGCCACCAGCAGAGAAGATACGAACACTGAAGCTTTCTTT.